The T cell receptor beta chain described here comes from a study of blood T cell repertoires in COVID-19. As originally analysed: Amplification of reference gene primers was used by the study to estimate nucleated cell counts. TCRdb's table, derived via immunoSEQ multiplex PCR, lists solely in-frame clones and lacks some. The V and J calls and clone size are taken from that table; D and trimming were inferred from the DNA. The repertoire has roughly 50,000 clones, around 80% of them found once; the top ten carry about 59%. This clone was observed once. Germline values: CDR1 SGHKS, CDR2 YYEKEE (reference sequence). Trimming left V 3 bases short and J 4 bases short, with 11 bases between. The CDR3 extends over 13 amino acids.

The origin of this receptor is a man in his sixties or seventies with acute or convalescent COVID-19. What was sequenced was peripheral blood. The V gene is TRBV5-5, the J gene TRBJ2-7, with D perhaps matching TRBD1 (6 bases). In nucleotides, the CDR3 is TGTGCCAGCAGCTCGTTAACAGGGTACGAGCAGTACTTC. Translation: CASSSLTGYEQYF.